These 26 T cell receptor beta chains were all obtained from the same sample, sequenced in a study of regulatory and conventional T cells in RAG deficiency. The sorted conventional CD4+ T cells were CD25-low and CD127-high, with genomic DNA sequenced. Profiling relied on immunoSEQ multiplex PCR, and the TCRdb table lists in-frame clones only, not all of them. The sample has roughly 29,000 clones, more than 90% seen once. These data were likewise used in another study, on regulatory T cells. That investigation notes: Amplification used 52 TRBV primers and 13 TRBJ primers.

Specimen: CD25- CD4+ T cells sorted from blood. The receptors originated from a human donor in good health.

This clone came up once. The V and J genes are TRBV5-1 and TRBJ1-1; a possible D gene is TRBD1 (6 bases). Between the trimmed V and J ends, which lost 0 bases and 1 base, there was a span of 10 bases. From germline, CDR1 is SGHRS and CDR2 YFSETQ. There are 15 residues in the CDR3. CDR3 nucleotide sequence: TGCGCCAGCAGCTTGGGTGGGACACAGAACACTGAAGCTTTCTTT. It encodes CASSLGGTQNTEAFF.

The chain recombines TRBV7-3 with TRBJ2-7, with 7 bases lining up with TRBD1. The CDR3 sequence is 16 residues long. V trimming: 5 bases; J trimming: 4 bases; junction bases outside the gene matches: 14. CDR1 is SGHTA and CDR2 is FQGTGA in the germline V gene. The CDR3 here is CASSPQGGQQFYEQYF. CDR3 sequence (DNA): TGTGCCAGCAGCCCCCAAGGGGGACAGCAATTTTACGAGCAGTACTTC. The variable domain in full, completed from reference TRBV7-3 and TRBJ2-7, reads GAGVSQTPSNKVTEKGKYVELRCDPISGHTALYWYRQSLGQGPEFLIYFQGTGAADDSGLPNDRFFAVRPEGSVSTLKIQRTERGDSAVYLCASSPQGGQQFYEQYFGPGTRLTVT.

The chain employs TRBV6-5 and TRBJ2-1; no firm D call. Between the trimmed V and J ends, which lost 6 bases and 7 bases, there was a span of 7 bases. Germline loops: CDR1 MNHEY, CDR2 SVGAGI. The CDR3 consists of 11 residues. CDR3 DNA sequence: TGTGCCAGCAGGCGGTTGAATGAGCAGTTCTTC. It translates to CASRRLNEQFF.

This chain connects TRBV25-1 to TRBJ1-2, with 8 bases aligning to TRBD1. The CDR3 covers 15 residues. Germline V gene sequence: CDR1 MGHDK, CDR2 SYGVNS. V lost 0 bases, J lost 6 bases, and 6 bases stayed unmatched. In DNA form, the CDR3 reads TGTGCCAGCAGTGAATATAGGGCAGGGGGCAATGGCTACACCTTC. Translating it yields CASSEYRAGGNGYTF.

This chain uses TRBV19 with TRBJ1-4; a weak D match, TRBD1 (6 bases). This CDR3 has 13 residues. Per the germline V gene, CDR1 is LNHDA and CDR2 is SQIVND (reference sequence). Trimming shortened V by 11 bases and J by 4 bases, and 14 bases separated the two germline ends. The CDR3 reads CASTGSGNEKLFF. The CDR3 nucleotides are TGTGCCTCAACAGGGTCGGGTAATGAAAAACTGTTTTTT.

The chain recombines TRBV7-2 with TRBJ1-1; 9 nucleotides agree with TRBD1. The CDR3 totals 16 residues. Unmatched junction bases numbered 6, after V lost 4 bases and J lost 0 bases. The germline V gene encodes CDR1 SGHTA and CDR2 FQGNSA. CDR3 nucleotides: TGTGCCAGCAGCTCCCGGGACAGGGTAGTGAACACTGAAGCTTTCTTT. Translated: CASSSRDRVVNTEAFF.

This clone was counted between two and nine times. The chain uses TRBV11-2 and TRBJ2-7; tentatively, D is TRBD2 (5 bases). The CDR3 is 13 residues long. V dropped 4 bases and J dropped 0 bases, with 7 bases sitting between them. In germline, CDR1 is SGHAT, CDR2 FQNNGV. CDR3 residues: CASSSGSSYEQYF. DNA for the CDR3: TGTGCCAGCAGCTCTGGGAGCTCCTACGAGCAGTACTTC. Variable domain in full (rest from reference TRBV11-2 and TRBJ2-7): EAGVAQSPRYKIIEKRQSVAFWCNPISGHATLYWYQQILGQGPKLLIQFQNNGVVDDSQLPKDRFSAERLKGVDSTLKIQPAKLEDSAVYLCASSSGSSYEQYFGPGTRLTVT.

The chain uses TRBV6-5 and TRBJ2-7, with a possible D match to TRBD1 (5 bases). V lost 5 bases and J 6 bases, leaving 14 bases between the germline ends. The CDR3 has 13 amino acids. Looked up from germline, CDR1 is MNHEY and CDR2 is SVGAGI. CDR3 region: CASSKRQGGEQYF. The CDR3 nucleotides are TGTGCCAGCAGTAAACGGCAGGGTGGCGAGCAGTACTTC.

This chain uses TRBV5-5 with TRBJ2-2; D remains unclear. V lost 4 bases, J lost 7 bases, and 17 bases lay in between. The CDR3 has 15 residues. Germline CDR1 SGHKS, CDR2 YYEKEE (reference sequence). This CDR3 reads CASSVRGPGGGELFF. CDR3 in DNA: TGTGCCAGCAGCGTTCGTGGCCCCGGCGGCGGGGAGCTGTTTTTT.

The rearrangement uses TRBV7-9 and TRBJ2-1, with TRBD1 as a possible D gene (5 bases). The germline V gene has CDR1 SEHNR and CDR2 FQNEAQ (reference sequence). This CDR3 has 13 residues. Trimming left V 2 bases short and J 8 bases short, with 10 bases between. The CDR3, as DNA: TGTGCCAGCAGCTTATCAGGGAAGGATGAGCAGTTCTTC. It yields the protein CASSLSGKDEQFF.

The chain recombines TRBV7-2 with TRBJ2-2; TRBD2 is a possible D gene (7 bases). CDR1 SGHTA and CDR2 FQGNSA come from the germline V gene. Trimming took 2 bases from V and 3 from J, leaving 13 bases between them. This CDR3 spans 16 amino acids. Here the CDR3 reads CASSLRGGVDTGELFF. In nucleotides, the CDR3 is TGTGCCAGCAGCTTAAGGGGGGGCGTAGACACCGGGGAGCTGTTTTTT.

This rearrangement joins TRBV11-2 to TRBJ1-1; 9 bases agree with TRBD1. From germline, CDR1 is SGHAT and CDR2 FQNNGV. The CDR3 runs 12 residues. V lost 9 bases to trimming and J lost 5 bases; unmatched junction nucleotides: 4. The CDR3, as DNA: TGTGCCAGTGGGACAGGGCGGACTGAAGCTTTCTTT. Encoded protein: CASGTGRTEAFF.

The CDR3 loop reads CASSSRGGNQPQHF. CDR3 DNA sequence: TGCGCCAGCAGCTCCCGGGGGGGCAATCAGCCCCAGCATTTT. The chain carries TRBV5-1 and TRBJ1-5; the D gene is possibly TRBD1 (5 bases). V shed 3 bases and J shed 2 bases, with 9 bases lying between them. Germline-derived CDR1 and CDR2 are SGHRS and YFSETQ. There are 14 residues in the CDR3.

V is TRBV30 and J is TRBJ1-5, with unresolved D. The V end lost 3 bases, the J end lost 5 bases, and 8 bases lay between the germline ends. CDR3 length: 12 amino acids. Germline-derived CDR1 and CDR2 are GTSNPN and SVGIG (reference sequence). This CDR3 reads CAWSLTDQPQHF. The CDR3 bases are TGTGCCTGGAGCCTAACGGATCAGCCCCAGCATTTT.

The chain combines TRBV10-1 with TRBJ2-3, with TRBD2 matching over 16 bases. The V and J ends lost 8 bases and 4 bases, in that order; junction bases with no gene match: 15. Germline lookup yields CDR1 WNHNN and CDR2 SYGVQD (reference sequence). The CDR3 contains 19 residues. The DNA for the CDR3 is TGCGCCAGCTCCACGGCTCCGGGACTAGCGGGGGGGCTCCCAGATACGCAGTATTTT. It yields the protein CASSTAPGLAGGLPDTQYF.

The J gene is TRBJ2-7, the V gene TRBV5-1; D may be TRBD1 (5 bases). This CDR3 region has 16 residues. Germline V gene data show CDR1 as SGHRS and CDR2 as YFSETQ. Trimming left V 4 bases short and J 5 bases short, with 22 bases between. In nucleotides, the CDR3 is TGCGCCAGCAGCCCAACACTACCGACAGTTCTCGACGAGCAGTACTTC. This gives the protein CASSPTLPTVLDEQYF. Complete variable domain (other parts from reference TRBV5-1 and TRBJ2-7): KAGVTQTPRYLIKTRGQQVTLSCSPISGHRSVSWYQQTPGQGLQFLFEYFSETQRNKGNFPGRFSGRQFSNSRSEMNVSTLELGDSALYLCASSPTLPTVLDEQYFGPGTRLTVT.

This chain uses TRBV5-1 with TRBJ2-5, with TRBD1 matching 11 bases. Germline V gene lookup returns CDR1 SGHRS and CDR2 YFSETQ. The CDR3 covers 16 residues. Unmatched junction bases numbered 8, after V lost 6 bases and J lost 1 base. In nucleotides, the CDR3 is TGCGCCAGCACCGACGGGACAGGGGGGGGCCAAGAGACCCAGTACTTC. This sequence encodes CASTDGTGGGQETQYF.

This rearrangement joins TRBV9 to TRBJ1-1, with D possibly being TRBD1 (5 bases). CDR3 size: 13 residues. The ends were cut back, 4 bases at V and 4 bases at J, with 11 bases in the middle. Germline CDR1 is SGDLS and CDR2 is YYNGEE. The CDR3 coding sequence is TGTGCCAGCAGCCCTCAGGGCGGCACTGAAGCTTTCTTT. As protein: CASSPQGGTEAFF.

CDR3 amino acids: CASSLAGLIMDEQFF. CDR3 sequence (DNA): TGTGCCAGCAGCCTAGCGGGGTTAATAATGGATGAGCAGTTCTTC. The rearrangement uses TRBV28 and TRBJ2-1; 9 bases match TRBD2. J was trimmed by 8 bases and V by 6 bases; bases with no gene match: 11. Germline-derived CDR1 and CDR2 are MDHEN and SYDVKM. The CDR3 is made up of 15 amino acids.

The chain is built from TRBV28 and TRBJ1-4; a possible D gene is TRBD1 (5 bases). V lost 1 base and J lost 2, with 8 bases in between. Germline values: CDR1 MDHEN, CDR2 SYDVKM. The CDR3 spans 15 residues. The CDR3 is CASSLSGGTNEKLFF. DNA of the CDR3: TGTGCCAGCAGTTTATCCGGGGGGACTAATGAAAAACTGTTTTTT.

The table lists this clone with a count of one. The genes are TRBV29-1 and TRBJ1-1; D may be TRBD1 (5 bases). CDR1 is SQVTM, CDR2 ANQGSEA, per germline. The CDR3 contains 10 residues. The germline V and J ends were trimmed by 5 bases and 10 bases, with 11 bases remaining between them. Here the CDR3 reads CSVQTVSAFF. CDR3 sequence (DNA): TGCAGCGTTCAGACAGTCTCAGCTTTCTTT.

This clone was counted once. This chain connects TRBV5-1 to TRBJ1-1, with 8 bases matching TRBD1. The CDR3 is 13 residues long. V lost 1 base to trimming and J lost 7 bases; unmatched junction nucleotides: 3. The germline V gene encodes CDR1 SGHRS and CDR2 YFSETQ. The CDR3 spells CASSLTGGSEAFF. As DNA, the CDR3 is TGCGCCAGCAGCTTGACAGGGGGGAGTGAAGCTTTCTTT.

The chain uses TRBV4-2 and TRBJ2-3; D is undetermined. Germline V gene data show CDR1 as LGHNA and CDR2 as YNFKEQ. The length of the CDR3 is 15 residues. The V gene lost 4 bases and the J gene lost 2 bases, with 13 bases spanning the gap. The CDR3: CASSPSGQTTDTQYF. In DNA form, the CDR3 reads TGTGCCAGCAGCCCCTCGGGTCAAACCACAGATACGCAGTATTTT.

The genes are TRBV18 and TRBJ1-2, with 8 bases aligning to TRBD1. The CDR3 contains 15 residues. Germline-derived CDR1 and CDR2 are KGHSH and LQKENI. J was trimmed by 2 bases and V by 1 base; bases with no gene match: 3. The CDR3 DNA reads TGTGCCAGCTCACCACGGACAGGGACGAACTATGGCTACACCTTC. Residues: CASSPRTGTNYGYTF.

The chain joins TRBV19 to TRBJ1-6; no clear D gene. Trimming shortened V by 6 bases and J by 10 bases, and 10 bases separated the two germline ends. Germline V CDR1 and CDR2: LNHDA, SQIVND (reference sequence). The CDR3 length is 12 residues. The CDR3 DNA follows: TGTGCCAGTAGCCGGGGAGGGTCACCCCTCCACTTT. It encodes CASSRGGSPLHF.

The J gene is TRBJ1-2, the V gene TRBV6-1; 7 bases are shared with TRBD1. This CDR3 has 14 amino acids. The junction had 3 bases not matched to a gene; V was cut back by 2 bases and J by 3 bases. Germline V gives CDR1 MNHNS, CDR2 SASEGT. The CDR3 nucleotides read TGTGCCAGCAGTGAATGGGGGACAGACTATGGCTACACCTTC. This gives the protein CASSEWGTDYGYTF.